Presented here are 16 T cell receptor beta chains from one specimen sequenced in a study of regulatory T cells in long-lasting Graves disease. In building TCR beta libraries, iRepertoire HTBI primers were used together with Arm-PCR of CDR3 regions. Each CDR3 protein gets one entry after TCRdb re-called the multiplex PCR reads with MiXCR. The sample contains around 500,000 distinct CDR3 sequences, more than 20% of which appear only once. Time point meaning: persistent/refractory GD, antithyroid drugs over 5 years with positive TRAb. PBMC-extracted RNA yielded the TCR library. Sample: peripheral blood mononuclear cells (PBMCs), taken when the disease was refractory, from a patient treated with antithyroid drugs. Receptor source: a female donor with Graves disease.

The rearrangement links TRBV30 to TRBJ1-2; maybe TRBD1 (6 bases). The CDR3 sequence is 13 residues long. Trimming shortened V by 4 bases and J by 4 bases, and 13 bases separated the two germline ends. The germline CDR1 and CDR2 sequences are GTSNPN and SVGIG (reference sequence). CDR3 DNA: TGTGCCTGGAAATGGGGGCGCACCTATGGCTACACCTTC. This sequence encodes CAWKWGRTYGYTF. Looking up the rest from reference TRBV30 and TRBJ1-2 gives the full variable domain: SQTIHQWPATLVQPVGSPLSLECTVEGTSNPNLYWYRQAAGRGLQLLFYSVGIGQISSEVPQNLSASRPQDRQFILSSKKLLLSDSGFYLCAWKWGRTYGYTFGSGTRLTVV.

This clonotype came up many times. The rearrangement links TRBV7-2 to TRBJ1-5; D unclear. CDR3 length: 15 residues. V was cut by 3 bases and J by 9 bases, with 18 bases left in between. Germline lookup yields CDR1 SGHTA and CDR2 FQGNSA. DNA of the CDR3: TGTGCCAGCAGCTTCGGTCCAGGCCTTGGTCGGCCCCAGCATTTT. The encoded protein is CASSFGPGLGRPQHF.

This chain joins TRBV5-1 and TRBJ2-1, with TRBD2 matching 10 bases. V shed 6 bases, J shed 4 bases, and the junction held 7 bases outside the gene matches. The CDR3 consists of 15 residues. Germline lookup yields CDR1 SGHRS and CDR2 YFSETQ. CDR3 nucleotide sequence: TGCGCCAGCAAAAAGACTAGCGGGCCATACAATGAGCAGTTCTTC. It specifies CASKKTSGPYNEQFF.

This clonotype has a count of ten or more. The chain employs TRBV6-1 and TRBJ2-7, with 7 bases lining up with TRBD2. The CDR3 covers 13 residues. The ends lost 7 bases at V and 1 base at J; junction bases unmatched: 4. The V gene's germline CDR1 is MNHNS and CDR2 SASEGT. This CDR3 is CASMASGSYEQYF. The CDR3 region has the DNA TGTGCCAGCATGGCTAGCGGATCCTACGAGCAGTACTTC.

This clonotype was observed at least ten times. The chain has TRBV13 and TRBJ1-1, with D possibly being TRBD1 (5 bases). The CDR3 is 13 amino acids. The ends were cut back, 5 bases at V and 5 bases at J, with 12 bases in the middle. The germline V gene encodes CDR1 PRHDT and CDR2 FYEKMQ (reference sequence). CDR3 nucleotides: TGTGCCAGCAGCGTCGAGACAGTAACTGAAGCTTTCTTT. Translation: CASSVETVTEAFF.

This clonotype appeared many times. The J gene is TRBJ2-6, the V gene TRBV5-1; perhaps TRBD2 as D (5 bases). V dropped 7 bases and J dropped 0 bases, with 5 bases sitting between them. Per the germline V gene, CDR1 is SGHRS and CDR2 is YFSETQ. The CDR3 loop spans 13 amino acids. The CDR3 sequence is CASGLSGANVLTF. In DNA, the CDR3 is TGCGCCAGCGGACTCTCTGGGGCCAACGTCCTGACTTTC.

The chain couples TRBV20-1 to TRBJ2-7; D is unclear. This CDR3 comprises 13 residues. V lost 3 bases and J lost 3, with 12 bases in between. CDR1 and CDR2 from the germline V gene are DFQATT and SNEGSKA (reference sequence). The CDR3 here is CSASSPAYYEQYF. In nucleotides, the CDR3 is TGCAGTGCTAGTTCCCCAGCTTACTACGAGCAGTACTTC.

The chain has TRBV29-1 and TRBJ1-1; 9 bases align to TRBD1. V was clipped by 7 bases and J by 5 bases; unmatched bases: 8. The CDR3 is 13 residues long. Germline V CDR1 and CDR2: SQVTM, ANQGSEA. The CDR3 loop is CSGNRGLGTEAFF. For the CDR3, the DNA is TGCAGCGGAAACAGGGGGCTTGGGACTGAAGCTTTCTTT.

This chain uses TRBV20-1 with TRBJ1-2; D unclear. Trimming stripped 6 bases from V and 0 bases from J, with 8 bases between. This CDR3 has 12 residues. Germline assignment: CDR1 DFQATT and CDR2 SNEGSKA (reference sequence). CDR3 DNA: TGCAGTGCCGAACCAACTAACTATGGCTACACCTTC. Translating gives CSAEPTNYGYTF.

The sample holds a few counts of this clonotype. This chain uses TRBV11-1 with TRBJ2-7, with D tentatively TRBD1 or TRBD2 (7 bases each). The V end was cut by 4 bases, the J end by 9 bases, with 13 bases between. This CDR3 comprises 12 residues. Germline V CDR1 and CDR2: SGHAT, FQDESV (reference sequence). In DNA, the CDR3 is TGTGCCAGCAGCTACGACAGGGAGGGGCAGTACTTC. It specifies CASSYDREGQYF. Complete variable domain (other parts from reference TRBV11-1 and TRBJ2-7): EAEVAQSPRYKITEKSQAVAFWCDPISGHATLYWYRQILGQGPELLVQFQDESVVDDSQLPKDRFSAERLKGVDSTLKIQPAELGDSAMYLCASSYDREGQYFGPGTRLTVT.

A few counts support this clonotype. The chain employs TRBV30 and TRBJ2-5; TRBD2 aligns across 10 bases. J was trimmed by 5 bases and V by 1 base; bases with no gene match: 7. The CDR3 has 15 residues. Germline-derived CDR1 and CDR2 are GTSNPN and SVGIG (reference sequence). The CDR3: CAWSDFSGRWETQYF. For the CDR3, the DNA is TGTGCCTGGAGTGACTTTAGCGGGAGGTGGGAGACCCAGTACTTC.

The chain combines TRBV6-5 with TRBJ2-7; 10 bases align to TRBD2. The V segment lost 0 bases and the J segment 3 bases; nucleotides outside the gene matches: 8. Germline loops: CDR1 MNHEY, CDR2 SVGAGI. CDR3 length equals 17 residues. The CDR3 spells CASSYSSLAGVVYEQYF. The DNA of the CDR3 is TGTGCCAGCAGTTACTCGTCCCTAGCGGGAGTCGTCTACGAGCAGTACTTC.

CDR3 sequence: CASSLVQRNEQFF. CDR3 nucleotide sequence: TGTGCCAGCAGTTTAGTTCAGCGGAATGAGCAGTTCTTC. The chain has TRBV6-5 and TRBJ2-1; D is possibly TRBD2 (5 bases). CDR1 and CDR2 from the germline V gene are MNHEY and SVGAGI. This CDR3 spans 13 amino acids. Trimming took 4 bases from V and 7 from J, leaving 11 bases between them.

This clonotype was seen a few times. This chain links TRBV27 with TRBJ1-1; D is unclear. V lost 2 bases to trimming and J lost 7 bases, with 14 bases between them. CDR1 is MNHEY and CDR2 is SMNVEV in the germline V gene (reference sequence). The CDR3 spans 14 residues. The CDR3 DNA is TGTGCCAGCAGTTTAGCCTCCTCGGGGAATGAAGCTTTCTTT. Translating gives CASSLASSGNEAFF.

Many counts were recorded for this clonotype. The chain joins TRBV27 to TRBJ1-5; a possible D gene is TRBD1 (5 bases). CDR1 is MNHEY and CDR2 is SMNVEV in the germline V gene (reference sequence). Trimming removed 6 bases from V and 3 bases from J, with 12 bases in between. This CDR3 has 14 amino acids. The CDR3 protein is CASSRQGFNQPQHF. In DNA form, the CDR3 reads TGTGCCAGCAGCCGTCAGGGATTCAATCAGCCCCAGCATTTT.

This clonotype was recorded many times. V is TRBV28 and J is TRBJ2-5, with 7 bases aligning to TRBD1. The CDR3 sequence is 15 residues long. The germline V gene has CDR1 MDHEN and CDR2 SYDVKM. J was trimmed by 4 bases and V by 5 bases; bases with no gene match: 10. The CDR3 DNA reads as TGTGCCAGCAGTCCGACAGGGTGGGGTGTAGAGACCCAGTACTTC. Translation: CASSPTGWGVETQYF.